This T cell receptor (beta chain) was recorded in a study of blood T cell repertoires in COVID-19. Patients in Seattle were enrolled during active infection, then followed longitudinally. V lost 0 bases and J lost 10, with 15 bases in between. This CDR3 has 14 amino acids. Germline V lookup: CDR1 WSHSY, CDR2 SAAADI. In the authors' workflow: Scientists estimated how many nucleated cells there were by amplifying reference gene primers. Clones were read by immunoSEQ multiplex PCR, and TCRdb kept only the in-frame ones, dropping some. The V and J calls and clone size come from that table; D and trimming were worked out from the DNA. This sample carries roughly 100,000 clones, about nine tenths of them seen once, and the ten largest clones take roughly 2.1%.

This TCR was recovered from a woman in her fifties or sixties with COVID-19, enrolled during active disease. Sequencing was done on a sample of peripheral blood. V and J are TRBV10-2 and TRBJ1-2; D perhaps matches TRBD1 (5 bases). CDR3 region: CASSESWGRELYTF. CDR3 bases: TGCGCCAGCAGTGAGTCGTGGGGCAGGGAACTCTACACCTTC.